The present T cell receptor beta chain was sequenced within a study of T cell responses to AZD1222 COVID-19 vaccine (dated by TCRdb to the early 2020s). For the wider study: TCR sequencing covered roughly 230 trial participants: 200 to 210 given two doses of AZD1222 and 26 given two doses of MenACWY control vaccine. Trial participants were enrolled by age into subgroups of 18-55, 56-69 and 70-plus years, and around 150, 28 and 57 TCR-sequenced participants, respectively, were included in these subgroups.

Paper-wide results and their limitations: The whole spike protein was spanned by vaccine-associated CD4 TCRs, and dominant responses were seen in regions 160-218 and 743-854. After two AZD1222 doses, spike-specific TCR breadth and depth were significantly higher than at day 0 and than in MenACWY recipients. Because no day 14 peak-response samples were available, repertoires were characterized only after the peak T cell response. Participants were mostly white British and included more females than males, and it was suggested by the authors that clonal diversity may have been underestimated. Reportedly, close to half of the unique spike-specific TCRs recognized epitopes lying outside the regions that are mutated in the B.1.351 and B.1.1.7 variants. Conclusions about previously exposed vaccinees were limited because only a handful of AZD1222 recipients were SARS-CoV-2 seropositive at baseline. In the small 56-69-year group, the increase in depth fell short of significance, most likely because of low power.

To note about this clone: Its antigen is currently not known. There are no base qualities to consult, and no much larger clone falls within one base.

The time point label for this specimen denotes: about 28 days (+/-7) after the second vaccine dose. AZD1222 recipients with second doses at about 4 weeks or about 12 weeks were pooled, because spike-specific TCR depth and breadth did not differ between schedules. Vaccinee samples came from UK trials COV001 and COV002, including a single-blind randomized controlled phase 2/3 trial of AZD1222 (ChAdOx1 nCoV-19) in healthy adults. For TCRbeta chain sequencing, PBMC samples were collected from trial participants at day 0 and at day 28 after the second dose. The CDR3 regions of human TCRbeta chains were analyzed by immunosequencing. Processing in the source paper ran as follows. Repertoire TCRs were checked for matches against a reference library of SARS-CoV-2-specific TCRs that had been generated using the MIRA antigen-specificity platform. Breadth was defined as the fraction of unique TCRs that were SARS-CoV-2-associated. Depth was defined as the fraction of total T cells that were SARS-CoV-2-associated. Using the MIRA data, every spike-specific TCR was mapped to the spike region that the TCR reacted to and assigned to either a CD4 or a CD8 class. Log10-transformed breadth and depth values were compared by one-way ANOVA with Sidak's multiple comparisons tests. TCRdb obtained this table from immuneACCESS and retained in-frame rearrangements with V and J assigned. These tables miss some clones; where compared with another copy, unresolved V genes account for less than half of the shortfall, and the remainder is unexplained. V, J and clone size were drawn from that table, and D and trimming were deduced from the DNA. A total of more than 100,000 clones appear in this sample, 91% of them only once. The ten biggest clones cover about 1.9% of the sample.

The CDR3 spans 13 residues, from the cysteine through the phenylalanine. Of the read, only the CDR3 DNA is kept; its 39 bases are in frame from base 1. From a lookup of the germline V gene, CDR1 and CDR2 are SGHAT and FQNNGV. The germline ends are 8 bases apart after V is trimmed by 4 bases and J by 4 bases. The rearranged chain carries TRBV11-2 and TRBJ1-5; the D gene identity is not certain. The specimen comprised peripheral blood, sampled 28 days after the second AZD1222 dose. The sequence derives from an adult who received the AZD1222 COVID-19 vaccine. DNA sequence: TGTGCCAGCAGCTCAAGCTTAAATCAGCCCCAGCATTTT. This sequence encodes CASSSSLNQPQHF.